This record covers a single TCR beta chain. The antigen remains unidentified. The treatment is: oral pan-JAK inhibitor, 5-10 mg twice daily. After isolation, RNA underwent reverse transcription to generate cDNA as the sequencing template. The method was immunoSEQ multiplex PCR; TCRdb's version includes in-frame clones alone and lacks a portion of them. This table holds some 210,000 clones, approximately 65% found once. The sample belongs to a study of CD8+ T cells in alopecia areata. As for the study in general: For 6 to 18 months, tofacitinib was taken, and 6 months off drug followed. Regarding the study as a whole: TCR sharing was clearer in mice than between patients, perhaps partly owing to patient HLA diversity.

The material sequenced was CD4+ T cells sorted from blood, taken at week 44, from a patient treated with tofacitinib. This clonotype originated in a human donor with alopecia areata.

The CDR3 nucleotides read TGCAGCGTTGAAATTACGGGTATAGATGGCTACACCTTC. Protein sequence: CSVEITGIDGYTF. The V and J genes are TRBV29-1 and TRBJ1-2; no reliable D call. Germline V gene lookup returns CDR1 SQVTM and CDR2 ANQGSEA. The CDR3 runs 13 residues. V was shortened by 2 bases and J by 6 bases, with 13 bases between the two germline ends.